Listed below are T cell receptor beta chains from one sample, sequenced in a study of read filtering for tumor transcriptome and immune sequencing. TCRdb independently ran MiXCR on the reads; one entry per CDR3 protein. Among about 62,000 distinct CDR3 sequences, roughly a fifth were seen once, and the ten largest hold approximately 11%. Sequenced sample: a population of CD138-negative cells sorted from bone marrow. The receptors originated from a donor aged 40 or older with multiple myeloma. The CDR3 runs from the conserved cysteine through the conserved F or W. The D gene is left open where the match is weak. The size entry is marked missing in some rows and otherwise reads once, few, many or a size class.

d_call | j_call | clone_size | v_call | cdr3_nt | cdr3_aa
. | TRBJ2-5 | . | TRBV9 | TGTGCCAGCAGCGTGACGGCGGGGGAGACCCAGTACTTC | CASSVTAGETQYF
TRBD2 | TRBJ2-1 | many | TRBV29-1 | TGCAGCGTTGAACCAAGGGCTAGCGGGAGCAATGAGCAGTTCTTC | CSVEPRASGSNEQFF
TRBD2 | TRBJ2-5 | many | TRBV3-1 | TGTGCCAGCAGCCCGCGACTAGCTGCAGAGACCCAGTACTTC | CASSPRLAAETQYF
TRBD2 | TRBJ2-1 | many | TRBV3-1 | TGTGCCAGCAGCCCTACCTTAATTCTAGCGGGAGGCTACCTGATCTTC | CASSPTLILAGGYLIF
. | TRBJ2-1 | . | TRBV5-6 | TGTGTCAGCAGTACCGGGAGTAAGCAGTTCTTC | CVSSTGSKQFF
TRBD2 | TRBJ2-7 | many | TRBV20-1 | TGCAGTGCTAGAGATCAGTTGGAGACTAGCATCTACGAGCAGTACTTC | CSARDQLETSIYEQYF
TRBD2 | TRBJ2-1 | many | TRBV19 | TGTGCCAGTAGTATAGCGAGCGGGGGGGCACATGAGCAGTTCTTC | CASSIASGGAHEQFF
TRBD2 | TRBJ2-1 | many | TRBV5-1 | TGCGCCAGCAGCTTCCTAGGGACTAGCGGGACCGAGGGCAATGAGCAGTTCTTC | CASSFLGTSGTEGNEQFF
. | TRBJ2-7 | many | TRBV28 | TGTGCCAGCAGGTGGGTTGGGGGCACGAGCGAGCAGTACTTC | CASRWVGGTSEQYF
TRBD2 | TRBJ2-3 | many | TRBV7-2 | TGTGCCAGCAGCTCGGGACTAGCGGGCGGCACAGATACGCAGTATTTT | CASSSGLAGGTDTQYF
. | TRBJ2-5 | many | TRBV7-9 | TGTGCCAGCAGCTTAGGGGCGTCGGGGCGCTGGGAGACCCAGTACTTC | CASSLGASGRWETQYF
. | TRBJ1-2 | many | TRBV12-3/TRBV12-4 | TGTGCCAGCAGTTCTCGCGATTGGGTGGCTGATGGCTACACCTTC | CASSSRDWVADGYTF
. | TRBJ2-7 | many | TRBV30 | TGTGCCTGGAGTGTACAAGGTTACGAGCAGTACTTC | CAWSVQGYEQYF
. | TRBJ1-5 | few | TRBV6-1 | TGTGCCAGCAGAATACAAGGAGGAGGGAATCAGCCCCAGCATTTT | CASRIQGGGNQPQHF
. | TRBJ1-5 | many | TRBV7-9 | TGTGCCAGCAGCGCGAACAGGGTGCCACAGCCCCAGCATTTT | CASSANRVPQPQHF
. | TRBJ1-5 | . | TRBV25-1 | TGTGCCAGCAGCTTGGGAGGAAGCAATCAGCCCCAGCATTTT | CASSLGGSNQPQHF
. | TRBJ1-5 | many | TRBV21-1 | TGTGCCAGCAGCAACTCTGGCAGGGAAGAGGGCAATCAGCCCCAGCATTTT | CASSNSGREEGNQPQHF
TRBD1 | TRBJ2-7 | many | TRBV29-1 | TGCAGCGTTGCGGACAGGGGAATGGGCGAGCAGTACTTC | CSVADRGMGEQYF
. | TRBJ2-5 | many | TRBV6-2/TRBV6-3 | TGTGCCAGCAGTTACATGACTAGGGAGACCCAGTACTTC | CASSYMTRETQYF
TRBD2 | TRBJ2-3 | many | TRBV29-1 | TGCAGCGTTTTTCTAGCGGGGGGGCCCCCTGATACGCAGTATTTT | CSVFLAGGPPDTQYF
. | TRBJ2-1 | many | TRBV29-1 | TGCAGCGTACCCCCGGGTAGCGTCAATGAGCAGTTCTTC | CSVPPGSVNEQFF
TRBD1 | TRBJ1-1 | many | TRBV7-9 | TGTGCCAGCAGCTTGGGACAGTACACTGAAGCTTTCTTT | CASSLGQYTEAFF
. | TRBJ2-3 | many | TRBV24-1 | TGTGCCACCAGTGGATTAGCGGACCCGTCAAATACGCAGTATTTT | CATSGLADPSNTQYF
. | TRBJ1-4 | many | TRBV28 | TGTGCCAGCAGTTTAAGGCCGACCTCGACTAATGAAAAACTGTTTTTT | CASSLRPTSTNEKLFF
TRBD2 | TRBJ2-5 | many | TRBV20-1 | TGCAGTGCTAGAGGCGACTTCGCGGGAGTGTTAGAGACCCAGTACTTC | CSARGDFAGVLETQYF
TRBD2 | TRBJ2-1 | many | TRBV6-2/TRBV6-3 | TGTGCCAGCAGACCCTCTAGCGGGTTCAATGAGCAGTTCTTC | CASRPSSGFNEQFF
. | TRBJ2-1 | many | TRBV2 | TGTGCCAGCGGGGCAGGACTCAACTCCTACAATGAGCAGTTCTTC | CASGAGLNSYNEQFF
. | TRBJ2-3 | . | TRBV11-2 | TGTGCCAGCAGCATCCGGGACCATACAGATGCGCAGTATTTT | CASSIRDHTDAQYF
. | TRBJ2-3 | . | TRBV7-6 | TGTGCCAGCAGCTTGGGAGCGTGGGGATACTCAGTTACGCAGTATTTT | CASSLGAWGYSVTQYF
. | TRBJ2-4 | many | TRBV20-1 | TGCAGTGCGCAGGGACTGCAAAACATTCAGTACTTC | CSAQGLQNIQYF
. | TRBJ2-5 | . | TRBV20-1 | TGCGGTGCTAGAGATTGGGCAGAGGGCGTTAAGCACGGAGAGACCCAGTACTTC | CGARDWAEGVKHGETQYF
. | TRBJ1-5 | . | TRBV6-1 | TGTGCCAGCAGTGTTATGACAGGAAATCAGCCCCAGCATTTT | CASSVMTGNQPQHF
. | TRBJ2-3 | . | TRBV20-1 | TGCAGTGCTAGAGAGGGGGCAGGCACAGATACGCAGTATTTT | CSAREGAGTDTQYF
. | TRBJ2-5 | many | TRBV3-1 | TGTGCCAGCAGCCAAGCCGGGAGTAACGGGCCCCAAGAGACCCAGTACTTC | CASSQAGSNGPQETQYF
TRBD2 | TRBJ2-1 | . | TRBV6-6 | TGTGCCAGCAGCCCCACTAGCGGGAGGTTTGAGCAGTTCTTC | CASSPTSGRFEQFF
. | TRBJ1-5 | many | TRBV4-1 | TGCGCCAGCAGCCCCTCCTGGGGGGGAAGCAATCAGCCCCAGCATTTT | CASSPSWGGSNQPQHF
TRBD1 | TRBJ2-7 | many | TRBV5-5 | TGTGCCAGCAGTTCCCGGGACAGGGGCCGCGAGCAGTACTTC | CASSSRDRGREQYF
TRBD2 | TRBJ2-1 | many | TRBV12-3/TRBV12-4 | TGTGCCAGCAGCCTTTATGGACTAGCGGCCTACAATGAGCAGTTCTTC | CASSLYGLAAYNEQFF
TRBD2 | TRBJ2-7 | many | TRBV3-1 | TGTGCCAGCAGCCTAGGGCGGGGGAGCTCCTACGAGCAGTACTTC | CASSLGRGSSYEQYF
. | TRBJ1-5 | few | TRBV28 | TGTGCCAGCATTCAAAGCCTGGGGGGCAATCAGCCCCAGCATTTT | CASIQSLGGNQPQHF
TRBD2 | TRBJ2-7 | many | TRBV5-1 | TGCGCCAGCAGCTTGAACCAGCGGGGCGAGCAGTACTTC | CASSLNQRGEQYF
. | TRBJ1-4 | few | TRBV6-2/TRBV6-3 | TGTGCCAGCAGTTGGGGAGGTAATGAAAAACTGTTTTTT | CASSWGGNEKLFF
. | TRBJ2-3 | . | TRBV7-6 | TGTGCCAGCAGCTTAGAGGTTCGAGGACGCACAGATACGCAGTATTTT | CASSLEVRGRTDTQYF